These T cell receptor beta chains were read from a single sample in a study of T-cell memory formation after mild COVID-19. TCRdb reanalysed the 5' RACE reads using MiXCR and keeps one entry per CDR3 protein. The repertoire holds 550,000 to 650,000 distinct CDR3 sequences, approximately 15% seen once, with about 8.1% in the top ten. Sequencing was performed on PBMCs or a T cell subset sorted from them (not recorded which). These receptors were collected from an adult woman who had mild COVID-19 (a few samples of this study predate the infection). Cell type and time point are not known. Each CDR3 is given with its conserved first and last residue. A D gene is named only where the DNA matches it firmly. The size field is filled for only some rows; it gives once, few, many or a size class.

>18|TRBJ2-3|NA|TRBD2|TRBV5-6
TGTGCCAGCAGCTTGCGGCTAGCGGGAGGACTAAGCACAGATACGCAGTATTTT
CASSLRLAGGLSTDTQYF
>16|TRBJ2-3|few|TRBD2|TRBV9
TGTGCCAGCAGCAAGGGACTAGCGGGGCTCACAGATACGCAGTATTTT
CASSKGLAGLTDTQYF
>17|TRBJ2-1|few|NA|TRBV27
TGTGCCAGCAGTTTATCGATCGCCGGGAGCTCCTACAATGAGCAGTTCTTC
CASSLSIAGSSYNEQFF
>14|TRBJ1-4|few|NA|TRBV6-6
TGTGCCAGCAGGGACACGGGGGTCCATGAAAAACTGTTTTTT
CASRDTGVHEKLFF
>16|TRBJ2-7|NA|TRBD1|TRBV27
TGTGCCAGCTCCTCCCTCCCTCCGGGACAGCTCTACGAGCAGTACTTC
CASSSLPPGQLYEQYF
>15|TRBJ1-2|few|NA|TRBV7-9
TGTGCCAGCAGCCCGCCGGGAGGGGGACCCTATGGCTACACCTTC
CASSPPGGGPYGYTF
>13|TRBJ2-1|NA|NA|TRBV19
TGTGCCAGCCGGACTAACTCCTACAATGAGCAGTTCTTC
CASRTNSYNEQFF
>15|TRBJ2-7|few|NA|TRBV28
TGTGCCAGCAGTTTTGATGTGGTGGGAGTCTACGAGCAGTACTTC
CASSFDVVGVYEQYF
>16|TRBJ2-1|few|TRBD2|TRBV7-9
TGTGCCAGCAGCGGTACCGGGACTAGTGGCGTCTATGAGCAGTTCTTC
CASSGTGTSGVYEQFF
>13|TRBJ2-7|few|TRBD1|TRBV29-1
TGCAGCGTGAGGACAGGGAACTCCTACGAGCAGTACTTC
CSVRTGNSYEQYF
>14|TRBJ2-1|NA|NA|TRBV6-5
TGTGCCAGCAGTCGAACACCCCTGGGCATGGAGCAGTTCTTC
CASSRTPLGMEQFF
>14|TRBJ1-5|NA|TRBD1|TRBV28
TGTGCCAGCATCGACAGGGGCCTGGATCAGCCCCAGCATTTT
CASIDRGLDQPQHF
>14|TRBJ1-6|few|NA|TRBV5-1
TGCGCCAGCAGCTTTGGGACTCCCAATTCACCCCTCCACTTT
CASSFGTPNSPLHF
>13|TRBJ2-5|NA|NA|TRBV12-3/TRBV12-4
TGTGCCAGCAGTACCCGACTGGGCGAGACCCAGTACTTC
CASSTRLGETQYF
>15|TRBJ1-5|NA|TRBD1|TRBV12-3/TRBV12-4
TGTGCCAGCAATCGGCAGGGGGCGCGGGAGGAGCCCCAGCATTTT
CASNRQGAREEPQHF
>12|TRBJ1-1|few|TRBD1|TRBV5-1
TGCGCCAGCAGCTTGTCGACAGGGGGGGCTTTCTTT
CASSLSTGGAFF
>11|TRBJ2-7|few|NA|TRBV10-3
TGTGCCATCAGTTTCTTAAGCGAGCAGTACTTC
CAISFLSEQYF
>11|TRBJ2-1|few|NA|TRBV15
TGTGCCACCAGCAAGGGACTTGAGCAGTTCTTC
CATSKGLEQFF
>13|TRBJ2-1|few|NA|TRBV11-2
TGTGCCAGCAGCGCGGACTTGGGAAATGAGCAGTTCTTC
CASSADLGNEQFF
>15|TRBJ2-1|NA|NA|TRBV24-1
TGTGCCACCAGTGAGGTCCGGAGCTCCTACAATGAGCAGTTCTTC
CATSEVRSSYNEQFF
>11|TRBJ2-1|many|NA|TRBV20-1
TGCAGTGCTAGAGCTGGTGGTGAGCAGTTCTTC
CSARAGGEQFF
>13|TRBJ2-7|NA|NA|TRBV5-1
TGCGCCAGCAGCAAGGGACCTCCTATTGAGCAGTACTTC
CASSKGPPIEQYF
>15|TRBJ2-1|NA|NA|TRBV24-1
TGTGCCACCAGTGATTTTGCGGAGTCCTACAATGAGCAGTTCTTC
CATSDFAESYNEQFF
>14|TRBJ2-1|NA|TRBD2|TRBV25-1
TGTGCCAGCGGCTCCGGGACTAGCGTCGATGAGCAGTTCTTC
CASGSGTSVDEQFF
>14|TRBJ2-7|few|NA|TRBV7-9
TGTGCCAGCAGCTTAGGGGTATTAGATTACGAGCAGTACTTC
CASSLGVLDYEQYF
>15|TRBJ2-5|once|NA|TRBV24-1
TGTGCCACCAGTGATCTACGCGGGGCTGGAGAGACCCAGTACTTC
CATSDLRGAGETQYF
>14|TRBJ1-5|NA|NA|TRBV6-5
TGTGCCAGCAGTTACGGTGCGGGTCGGCCGCCCCAGCATTTT
CASSYGAGRPPQHF
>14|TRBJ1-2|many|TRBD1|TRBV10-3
TGTGCCATCAGTTGGACAGGGGAGCTGTCTGGCTACACCTTC
CAISWTGELSGYTF
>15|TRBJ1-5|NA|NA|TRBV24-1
TGTGCCACCAGTGAGGCCCGGGCGCCGGAGGGGCCCCAGCATTTT
CATSEARAPEGPQHF
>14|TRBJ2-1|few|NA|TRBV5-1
TGCGCCAGCAGCTTGGATGCAGGGTGGGATGAGCAGTTCTTC
CASSLDAGWDEQFF
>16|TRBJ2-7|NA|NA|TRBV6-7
TGTGCCAGCAGTTACCCGACAGGTACCGGCTCCTACGAGCAGTACTTC
CASSYPTGTGSYEQYF
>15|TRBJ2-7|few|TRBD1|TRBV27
TGTGCCAGCAGTCTCGGGACAGGGGTTGCCTACGAGCAGTACTTC
CASSLGTGVAYEQYF
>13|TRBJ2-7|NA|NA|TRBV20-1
TGCAGTGTTCGACCGCGTTCCGGCTACGAGCAGTACTTC
CSVRPRSGYEQYF
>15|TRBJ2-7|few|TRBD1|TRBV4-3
TGCGCCAGCAGCCTAGGGGGCAAATTGCACTACGAGCAGTACTTC
CASSLGGKLHYEQYF
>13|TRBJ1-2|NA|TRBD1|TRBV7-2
TGTGCCAGCAGGACACGGGACAGCTATGGCTACACCTTC
CASRTRDSYGYTF
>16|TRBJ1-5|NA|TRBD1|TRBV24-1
TGTGCCACCAGTGACCATCGACAGGGGGACAATCAGCCCCAGCATTTT
CATSDHRQGDNQPQHF
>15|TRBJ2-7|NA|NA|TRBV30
TGTGCCTGGAGTTTTCCGGGACTCAGCTCCTACGAGCAGTACTTC
CAWSFPGLSSYEQYF
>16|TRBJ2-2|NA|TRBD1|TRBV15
TGTGCCACCAGCACACCCCGACAGGGGGGCACCGGGGAGCTGTTTTTT
CATSTPRQGGTGELFF
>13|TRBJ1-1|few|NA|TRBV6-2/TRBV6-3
TGTGCCAGCCAAGGACACTTGAACACTGAAGCTTTCTTT
CASQGHLNTEAFF
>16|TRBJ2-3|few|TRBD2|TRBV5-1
TGCGCCAGCAGCCCCACCGGGACTAGCTCCACAGATACGCAGTATTTT
CASSPTGTSSTDTQYF
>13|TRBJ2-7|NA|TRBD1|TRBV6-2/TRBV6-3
TGTGCCAGCAGTTATCACAGGGGCTACGAGCAGTACTTC
CASSYHRGYEQYF
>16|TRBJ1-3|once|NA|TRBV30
TGTGCCTGGGACCCACCTGGGAGAGGCACTGGAAACACCATATATTTT
CAWDPPGRGTGNTIYF
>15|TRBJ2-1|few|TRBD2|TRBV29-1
TGCAGCATCAAACCCGGGACTAGCGGGAGAAATGAGCAGTTCTTC
CSIKPGTSGRNEQFF
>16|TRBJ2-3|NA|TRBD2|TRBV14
TGTGCCAGCAGCCGATTAGCGGGACCGATCACAGATACGCAGTATTTT
CASSRLAGPITDTQYF
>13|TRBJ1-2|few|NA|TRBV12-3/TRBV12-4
TGTGCCAGCAGTTTTGGCCGAATCTATGGCTACACCTTC
CASSFGRIYGYTF
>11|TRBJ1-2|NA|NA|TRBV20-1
TGCAGTGGGGTGGCAGGGTATGGCTACACCTTC
CSGVAGYGYTF
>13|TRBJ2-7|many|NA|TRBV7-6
TGTGCCAGCAGCTTAGCCTTCTCCTACGAGCAGTACTTC
CASSLAFSYEQYF
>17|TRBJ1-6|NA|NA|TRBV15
TGTGCCACCAGAAGAGGGAAGGGTAGCTCCTATAATTCACCCCTCCACTTT
CATRRGKGSSYNSPLHF
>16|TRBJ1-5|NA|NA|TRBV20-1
TGCAGTGCTAGACATGAACAGGGACACAGCAATCAGCCCCAGCATTTT
CSARHEQGHSNQPQHF
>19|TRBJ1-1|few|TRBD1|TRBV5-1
TGCGCCAGCAGCTCCCCCGGCGGGACAGGGTATCTCAAAAACACTGAAGCTTTCTTT
CASSSPGGTGYLKNTEAFF
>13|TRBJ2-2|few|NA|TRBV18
TGTGCCAGCTCACCCGGGACAACCGGGGAGCTGTTTTTT
CASSPGTTGELFF
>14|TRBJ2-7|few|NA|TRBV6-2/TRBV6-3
TGTGCCAGCAGTTTGGACAGCGGCCTCTACGAGCAGTACTTC
CASSLDSGLYEQYF
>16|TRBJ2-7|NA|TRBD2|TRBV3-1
TGTGCCAGCAGCCAAGCCGGGACTAGCGGGGGGATTCGGCAGTACTTC
CASSQAGTSGGIRQYF
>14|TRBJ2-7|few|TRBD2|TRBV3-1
TGTGCCAGCAGGACGAGCGGGGGCGGCTACGAGCAGTACTTC
CASRTSGGGYEQYF
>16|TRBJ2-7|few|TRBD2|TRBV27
TGTGCCAGCAGTTTAGGCGGGAGTCTTTTTAAGTACGAGCAGTACTTC
CASSLGGSLFKYEQYF